This T cell receptor (beta chain) is drawn from a study of blood T cell repertoires in COVID-19. Study information: The origin of the acute and convalescent COVID-19 samples was the United States, Italy and Spain. T cells, B-cell-depleted T cells, or PBMCs supplied cDNA or gDNA.

As originally analysed: Scientists estimated how many nucleated cells there were by amplifying reference gene primers. Sequencing was performed with immunoSEQ multiplex PCR; in TCRdb, only in-frame clones are kept and a portion is missing. The V and J calls and the clone size are those of that table, but D and trimming were determined from the DNA. Among 65,000 to 90,000 clones listed, roughly 82% were seen once. Sequenced material: peripheral blood. The TCR comes from a man aged 45-65 years with active COVID-19.

In DNA form, the CDR3 reads TGCGCCAGCAGCTCAAGGACAGGGTACAACGAGCAGTACTTC. It translates to CASSSRTGYNEQYF. This rearrangement joins TRBV5-1 to TRBJ2-7; 8 bases line up with TRBD1. Germline values: CDR1 SGHRS, CDR2 YFSETQ. This CDR3 spans 14 amino acids. V was clipped by 3 bases and J by 5 bases; unmatched bases: 7.